The clone carrying this T cell receptor beta chain was seen ten or more times. This specimen belongs to a study of metastatic and nonmetastatic thyroid tumors. TCRdb re-called the PCR reads with MiXCR. This repertoire shows roughly 57,000 clones, roughly 20% found once; its top ten account for 3.5% to 5%. J was trimmed by 1 base and V by 4 bases; bases with no gene match: 8. Germline lookup yields CDR1 MDHEN and CDR2 SYDVKM. This CDR3 is 17 amino acids long. Ahead of thyroid surgery, no patient had received treatment of any kind. This rearrangement joins TRBV28 to TRBJ1-1, with 11 bases matching TRBD1. Sequencing was done on a sample of blood. The sequence was collected from a female donor with papillary thyroid cancer or a benign thyroid nodule (not recorded which). Some clones in this sample may be carry-over from other donors' samples. The CDR3 DNA follows: TGTGCCAGCAGTTCACCGGGACAGGGGGTAAGGAACACTGAAGCTTTCTTT. It codes for CASSSPGQGVRNTEAFF.